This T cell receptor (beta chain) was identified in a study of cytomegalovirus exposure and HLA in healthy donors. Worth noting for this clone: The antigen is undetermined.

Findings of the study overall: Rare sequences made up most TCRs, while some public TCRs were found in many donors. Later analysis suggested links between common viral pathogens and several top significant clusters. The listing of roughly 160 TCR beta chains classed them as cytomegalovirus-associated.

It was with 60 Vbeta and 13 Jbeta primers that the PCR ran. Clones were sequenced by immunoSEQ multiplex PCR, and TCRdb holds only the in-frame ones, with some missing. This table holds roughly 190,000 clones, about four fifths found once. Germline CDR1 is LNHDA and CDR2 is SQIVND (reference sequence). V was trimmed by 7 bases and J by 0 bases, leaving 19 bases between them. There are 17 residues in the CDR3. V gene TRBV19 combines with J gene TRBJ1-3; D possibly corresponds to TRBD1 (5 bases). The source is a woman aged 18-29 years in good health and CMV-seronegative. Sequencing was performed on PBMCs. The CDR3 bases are TGTGCCAGTACCAGTCGGGGGACGAGCAACTCTGGAAACACCATATATTTT. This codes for CASTSRGTSNSGNTIYF.